The clone carrying this T cell receptor (beta chain) came up many times. If no ophthalmopathy progression occurred within 18 months, Graves' hyperthyroidism was stable. Together with thyroid ultrasound, orbital computed tomography, serum thyroxine and TRAb, clinical symptoms were used for diagnoses. TCR beta CDR3 regions were amplified from RNA transcripts. With the HTBI primer set, the TCR CDR3 went through a first round of RT-PCR. TCRdb fed the multiplex PCR reads into MiXCR, producing one record per CDR3 protein. Of roughly 740,000 distinct CDR3 sequences listed, about 16% are singletons. The CDR3 is 13 residues long. V gave up 6 bases and J gave up 5 bases, with 13 bases separating them. CDR1 is MNHNS and CDR2 is SASEGT in the germline V gene. The sample comes from a study of T cells in Graves' hyperthyroidism and ophthalmopathy.

The sample consisted of blood. The V call is TRBV6-1, the J call TRBJ1-2; D perhaps matches TRBD1 (5 bases). This clonotype was obtained from a man younger than 30 with Graves' hyperthyroidism. CDR3 sequence: CASRWGVLYGYTF. CDR3 nucleotide sequence: TGTGCCAGCAGGTGGGGGGTCCTGTATGGCTACACCTTC.